This T cell receptor beta chain was retrieved from a study of T cells in localized non-small cell lung cancer. Assay: immunoSEQ multiplex PCR; the TCRdb copy retains only in-frame clones and omits some. The table includes fewer than 50,000 clones, about 83% detected once. The CDR3 extends over 16 amino acids. Germline CDR1 and CDR2: SGHAT and FQNNGV. V shed 0 bases and J shed 3 bases, with 15 bases lying between them. The specimen was PBMCs, collected before any cancer treatment. The chain combines TRBV11-2 with TRBJ2-7, with D possibly being TRBD2 (5 bases). This TCR was sampled from a man between 40 and 69 years old with stage II lung adenocarcinoma. The CDR3 region has the DNA TGTGCCAGCAGCTTAGAATTTGGACTCTCCAGCTACGAGCAGTACTTC. It yields the protein CASSLEFGLSSYEQYF.